Following are 25 T cell receptor beta chains from one sample sequenced in a study of CD8 T cells in Susac syndrome. Random hexamers served to reverse transcribe roughly 0.5 to 1 ug RNA. TCRdb independently ran MiXCR on the immunoSEQ multiplex PCR reads; one entry per CDR3 protein. This sample has some 260,000 distinct CDR3 sequences, with about 85% found just once. Input material: CD8+ T cells from PBMCs. The source of these receptors is a human donor with multiple sclerosis.

The V and J genes are TRBV7-9 and TRBJ1-4, with D unclear. The germline CDR1 and CDR2 sequences are SEHNR and FQNEAQ (reference sequence). The V and J ends lost 3 bases and 6 bases respectively, with 20 bases between them. The length of the CDR3 is 17 residues. As DNA, the CDR3 is TGTGCCAGCAGCTTGAGTCCCGGGTCGGTCCTGCATGAAAAACTGTTTTTT. Residues: CASSLSPGSVLHEKLFF.

The rearrangement links TRBV20-1 to TRBJ2-1; D perhaps matches TRBD2 (6 bases). This CDR3 comprises 15 residues. Trimming took 6 bases from V and 1 from J, leaving 16 bases between them. Germline V gene sequence: CDR1 DFQATT, CDR2 SNEGSKA (reference sequence). CDR3 DNA sequence: TGCAGTGCACCTCGCGGGGAGGTATCCTACAATGAGCAGTTCTTC. Translated: CSAPRGEVSYNEQFF.

V usage is TRBV9 and J usage is TRBJ2-1; D is ambiguous. V was trimmed by 3 bases and J by 6 bases, leaving 4 bases between them. This CDR3 contains 11 residues. Germline CDR1 reads SGDLS; CDR2 reads YYNGEE. CDR3: CASSESNEQFF. The CDR3 nucleotides read TGTGCCAGCAGCGAAAGCAATGAGCAGTTCTTC.

The V and J genes are TRBV29-1 and TRBJ2-7; D gene unclear. The CDR3 totals 14 residues. Germline-derived CDR1 and CDR2 are SQVTM and ANQGSEA. V dropped 3 bases and J dropped 0 bases, with 12 bases sitting between them. The CDR3 region has the DNA TGCAGCGTTGAGCTGGGTACGAGCTCCTACGAGCAGTACTTC. Translating gives CSVELGTSSYEQYF.

The chain uses TRBV7-2 and TRBJ2-1, with 12 bases identical to TRBD2. This CDR3 has 15 residues. Trimming removed 5 bases from V and 7 bases from J; junction bases left unmatched: 6. Germline V gene data show CDR1 as SGHTA and CDR2 as FQGNSA. CDR3 coding DNA: TGTGCCAGCAGCACGACTAGCGGGAGTAGGAATGAGCAGTTCTTC. Its protein product is CASSTTSGSRNEQFF.

J is TRBJ2-1 and V is TRBV27, with TRBD1 identical over 10 bases. CDR3 length: 13 residues. V lost 5 bases, J lost 8 bases, and 3 bases stayed unmatched. In germline, CDR1 is MNHEY, CDR2 SMNVEV (reference sequence). The CDR3 sequence is CASSRDRGDEQFF. Here the CDR3 DNA reads TGTGCCAGCAGTCGGGACAGGGGCGATGAGCAGTTCTTC.

This CDR3 is CASSYGLADEQYF. The CDR3 DNA is TGTGCCAGCAGTTACGGGCTTGCGGACGAGCAGTACTTC. The V call is TRBV6-5, the J call TRBJ2-7; D is unresolved. Per the germline V gene, CDR1 is MNHEY and CDR2 is SVGAGI. The CDR3 length is 13 residues. V was pared by 2 bases and J by 5 bases, with 10 bases between.

On this clonotype itself: One base away lies a much larger clone, so this may be a sequencing read error. V usage is TRBV7-6 and J usage is TRBJ1-1; D is uncertain. The CDR3 is 11 amino acids. Germline V gene sequence: CDR1 SGHVS, CDR2 FNYEAQ. CDR3 sequence: CATLGSREAVF. The CDR3 DNA reads as TGTGCCACCCTCGGGAGCAGAGAAGCTGTCTTT.

This clonotype was seen a single time. The V gene is TRBV9, the J gene TRBJ2-5; 10 bases match TRBD1. Germline V gene sequence: CDR1 SGDLS, CDR2 YYNGEE. This CDR3 has 18 amino acids. V dropped 4 bases and J dropped 1; count of bases not matched to a gene: 13. The CDR3 spells CASSPLNGQGVLQETQYF. CDR3 coding DNA: TGTGCCAGCAGCCCCCTTAATGGACAGGGGGTACTCCAAGAGACCCAGTACTTC.

The J gene is TRBJ2-3, the V gene TRBV5-6, with D perhaps matching TRBD1 or TRBD2 (5 bases each). Trimming removed 3 bases from V and 0 bases from J, with 11 bases in between. The CDR3 has 15 amino acids. Germline V gene sequence: CDR1 SGHDT, CDR2 YYEEEE. The CDR3 DNA follows: TGTGCCAGCAGCTGGGGACGGACTAGCACAGATACGCAGTATTTT. Translated: CASSWGRTSTDTQYF. The full variable domain, in which reference TRBV5-6 and TRBJ2-3 provide the parts outside the CDR3, is DAGVTQSPTHLIKTRGQQVTLRCSPKSGHDTVSWYQQALGQGPQFIFQYYEEEERQRGNFPDRFSGHQFPNYSSELNVNALLLGDSALYLCASSWGRTSTDTQYFGPGTRLTVL.

CDR3 nucleotide sequence: TGTGCCAGCGGTCCCCCGGGGCCAGGGGGAAAACTGTTTTTT. It yields the protein CASGPPGPGGKLFF. The rearrangement uses TRBV27 and TRBJ1-4; 7 bases match TRBD1. The length of the CDR3 is 14 residues. In germline, CDR1 is MNHEY, CDR2 SMNVEV (reference sequence). V dropped 8 bases and J dropped 10; count of bases not matched to a gene: 13.

The chain couples TRBV20-1 to TRBJ2-7, with D uncertain. There are 12 residues in the CDR3. From germline, CDR1 is DFQATT and CDR2 SNEGSKA (reference sequence). Trimming took off 0 bases at V and 6 bases at J, with 9 bases between the two ends. The chain's CDR3 is CSARDGNFEQYF. Written as DNA, the CDR3 is TGCAGTGCTAGAGATGGGAATTTCGAGCAGTACTTC.

The V and J genes are TRBV28 and TRBJ2-1; 10 bases are a match to TRBD2. V lost 5 bases and J lost 8; bases outside the gene matches: 6. CDR3 length: 14 amino acids. Germline V gene data show CDR1 as MDHEN and CDR2 as SYDVKM. CDR3: CASSALAGVHEQFF. The CDR3 DNA reads as TGTGCCAGCAGTGCCCTAGCGGGAGTGCATGAGCAGTTCTTC.

The V gene is TRBV3-1, the J gene TRBJ2-7, with TRBD2 matching 8 bases. The germline CDR1 and CDR2 sequences are LGHDT and YNNKEL (reference sequence). CDR3 length: 17 residues. Unmatched junction bases numbered 11, after V lost 2 bases and J lost 2 bases. The CDR3 DNA is TGTGCCAGCAGCCAAAGGGCGGCCGGACTAGCCCCCTACGAGCAGTACTTC. Its protein is CASSQRAAGLAPYEQYF.

The chain employs TRBV27 and TRBJ2-3; possibly TRBD2 for D (5 bases). The CDR3 totals 15 residues. In germline, CDR1 is MNHEY, CDR2 SMNVEV (reference sequence). The V gene lost 8 bases and the J gene lost 2 bases, with 17 bases spanning the gap. The CDR3 region has the DNA TGTGCCAGCCGACCGCCCACTAGGTTCACAGATACGCAGTATTTT. Translation: CASRPPTRFTDTQYF.

CDR3 DNA: TGCAGTGCTAGAGATGGGAGGGGCACAATTCGAGAGACCCAGTACTTC. Its translation: CSARDGRGTIRETQYF. The V gene is TRBV20-1, the J gene TRBJ2-5; 7 bases match TRBD2. Germline assignment: CDR1 DFQATT and CDR2 SNEGSKA (reference sequence). Germline trimming cut 0 bases from V and 4 bases from J; bases unmatched to any gene: 11. The CDR3 spans 16 residues.

V is TRBV7-9 and J is TRBJ2-7; no reliable D call. Germline V lookup: CDR1 SEHNR, CDR2 FQNEAQ (reference sequence). The CDR3 sequence is 15 residues long. Deletions cut 7 bases from V and 0 bases from J, with 16 bases between. The CDR3, as DNA: TGTGCCAGCAACCCTATTCCGCGGTCCTCCTACGAGCAGTACTTC. It is translated as CASNPIPRSSYEQYF. The whole variable domain, remainder taken from reference TRBV7-9 and TRBJ2-7, is DTGVSQNPRHKITKRGQNVTFRCDPISEHNRLYWYRQTLGQGPEFLTYFQNEAQLEKSRLLSDRFSAERPKGSFSTLEIQRTEQGDSAMYLCASNPIPRSSYEQYFGPGTRLTVT.

The J gene is TRBJ2-1, the V gene TRBV6-5, with 12 positions matching TRBD2. This CDR3 comprises 15 residues. The germline gives CDR1 MNHEY, CDR2 SVGAGI. The ends lost 4 bases at V and 8 bases at J; junction bases unmatched: 6. The CDR3 here is CASSSWTSGIHEQFF. For the CDR3, the DNA is TGTGCCAGCAGTTCATGGACTAGCGGGATTCATGAGCAGTTCTTC.

This clonotype was counted between two and nine times. The rearrangement uses TRBV2 and TRBJ2-7; possibly TRBD1 for D (6 bases). Germline-derived CDR1 and CDR2 are SNHLY and FYNNEI. The germline V and J ends were trimmed by 10 bases and 1 base, with 17 bases remaining between them. This CDR3 has 14 residues. This chain's CDR3 is CAIIQGLRSYEQYF. CDR3 nucleotide sequence: TGTGCCATCATCCAGGGGCTGAGGTCCTACGAGCAGTACTTC.

Comments on this clonotype: The junction and the germline gene differ at one end; a read error may be behind it. DNA for the CDR3: TGTGCCAGCAGCCAAGACAGGGGTTTGGGCAATGAGCAGTCCTTC. Amino acids: CASSQDRGLGNEQSF. The chain carries TRBV3-1 and TRBJ2-1; a weak D match, TRBD1 (6 bases). The CDR3 sequence is 15 residues long. The germline CDR1 and CDR2 sequences are LGHDT and YNNKEL (reference sequence).

This chain connects TRBV25-1 to TRBJ2-7, with 7 bases fitting TRBD1. The trim removed 3 bases at V and 2 bases at J, leaving 10 bases unmatched. Germline V gene lookup returns CDR1 MGHDK and CDR2 SYGVNS. This CDR3 is 16 amino acids long. The CDR3 loop reads CASSDPGRGLTYEQYF. In DNA, the CDR3 is TGTGCCAGCAGTGACCCTGGAAGGGGGCTTACCTACGAGCAGTACTTC.

This clonotype appeared a single time. The chain carries TRBV7-9 and TRBJ1-1, with D possibly being TRBD1 (5 bases). Germline V lookup: CDR1 SEHNR, CDR2 FQNEAQ (reference sequence). The V and J ends lost 5 bases and 1 base respectively, with 17 bases between them. The CDR3 is 16 residues long. Written as DNA, the CDR3 is TGTGCCAGCAGCCCACGCCGCCGGGGGAGGAACACTGAAGCTTTCTTT. The encoded protein is CASSPRRRGRNTEAFF.

The count of this clonotype is one. V gene TRBV27 combines with J gene TRBJ2-7; 10 bases agree with TRBD2. The CDR3 totals 15 residues. V lost 6 bases, J lost 2 bases, and 7 bases stayed unmatched. In germline, CDR1 is MNHEY, CDR2 SMNVEV (reference sequence). The CDR3 coding sequence is TGTGCCAGCAGCCCTAGCGGGAGAAGAGCCTACGAGCAGTACTTC. Protein: CASSPSGRRAYEQYF.

This chain joins TRBV20-1 and TRBJ2-1; D possibly corresponds to TRBD2 (5 bases). Germline CDR1 DFQATT, CDR2 SNEGSKA (reference sequence). Trimming took 1 base from V and 5 from J, leaving 9 bases between them. The CDR3 totals 13 residues. The CDR3: CSARGLADNEQFF. The CDR3 DNA reads TGCAGTGCTAGAGGGCTAGCAGACAATGAGCAGTTCTTC.

This clonotype came up once. The CDR3 nucleotides read TGTGCTAGTGGCTTAGGACTAGCGCAGAACATTCAGTACTTC. It codes for CASGLGLAQNIQYF. This sequence joins TRBV12-5 and TRBJ2-4; 9 nucleotides line up with TRBD2. With V trimmed by 6 bases and J by 7 bases, 7 bases remained unmatched. This CDR3 has 14 amino acids. Germline V lookup: CDR1 LGHNT, CDR2 FRNRAP.